What follows is one T cell receptor (beta chain) and its context. This clone has a handful of counts. The clone's antigen remains unknown. No much larger clone exists at a distance of one base, and base qualities are not known. Survey sequencing of tumors used two replicates per sample, and the tumor libraries mostly started from approximately 5 ug of input genomic DNA. TCRbeta libraries were prepared with the immunoSEQ hsTCRbeta kit according to the manufacturer's instructions. The completed libraries were mixed into a single pool at 3 nM, then sequenced with an Illumina NovaSeq 6000 S4 flow cell. The study's own analysis went as follows. Raw data preprocessing and quality control were performed with the immunoSEQ Analyzer. The analysis was limited to productive rearrangements, and each clonotype was defined by a unique CDR3 amino acid sequence. Repertoire clonality was estimated as the Gini-Simpson index, computed with the R package tcR. Student's t test was used to compare Gini indices, and Pearson correlation was used to assess associations with tumor size change. This immuneACCESS table, as held by TCRdb, lists in-frame sequences with V and J called but not all clones. Of the missing ones, under half trace to an unresolved V gene in checked studies; the others have no known cause. The D gene and trimming were derived from the DNA, and the V and J assignments and clone size from that table. The sample includes more than 30,000 clones, with around 40% observed a single time. The top ten clones comprise more than 15% of the sample.

The data are from a study of neoadjuvant anti-PD-1 for oral cavity cancer (dated by TCRdb to the early 2020s). Turning to the overall study: Before undergoing curative-intent surgical resection, most patients got three to four biweekly nivolumab doses at 3 mg/kg. A fourth nivolumab dose was given around day 43 to patients without progression, and definitive surgical resection was performed in those patients on days 50-56. Patients with complete response, partial response or stable disease by RECIST 1.1 were defined as responders, whereas patients with progression were defined as non-responders. A roughly 35% response rate was observed in the parent correlative cohort, in which around twelve patients were included.

Here is what the overall study found, with its caveats: Only three patients per response group were included in the TCR analyses, and larger cohorts for validation were called for by the authors. Greater tumor shrinkage correlated with larger post-treatment sizes of preexisting intratumoral clones, which suggests that expansion of preexisting clones contributed to response. Higher pretreatment blood Treg/Th17 ratios correlated with higher pretreatment blood TCRbeta clonality and lower post-treatment tumor TCRbeta clonality.

This specimen's time point label, per the study, means: after neoadjuvant nivolumab, at surgical resection. Patients were newly diagnosed with stage II-IVA oral cavity squamous cell carcinoma and had received no prior systemic or radiation treatment. Everyone in the cohort had locally advanced, HPV-negative oral cavity squamous cell carcinoma. The samples were obtained from a longitudinal correlative study of a single-arm phase II trial testing neoadjuvant nivolumab in oral cavity squamous cell carcinoma. Subject-matched pre- and post-treatment PBMCs and tumors from three responders and three non-responders were subjected to genomic DNA-based TCRbeta sequencing. Genomic DNA was isolated from tumor tissue using the Maxwell RSC DNA from Tissue kit. Trimming takes 2 bases from V and 5 bases from J, and the germline ends sit 7 bases apart. The CDR3 spans 12 residues, from the cysteine through the phenylalanine. Just the 36-base CDR3 DNA is kept, in frame starting at base 1. The germline V gene encodes CDR1 SGHRS and CDR2 YFSETQ.

The sample consisted of tumor tissue, taken after nivolumab (anti-PD-1) treatment. The rearrangement combines TRBV5-1 with TRBJ1-1; a weak D assignment points to TRBD1 (5 bases agree). This sequence was found in a person between 35 and 79 years old with oral cavity squamous cell carcinoma. For the CDR3, the sequence is CASSFEGTEAFF. The DNA sequence is as follows: TGCGCCAGCAGCTTTGAGGGGACTGAAGCTTTCTTT. The reference TRBV5-1 and TRBJ1-1 proteins fill in what lies around the CDR3, so the full variable domain reads KAGVTQTPRYLIKTRGQQVTLSCSPISGHRSVSWYQQTPGQGLQFLFEYFSETQRNKGNFPGRFSGRQFSNSRSEMNVSTLELGDSALYLCASSFEGTEAFFGQGTRLTVV.